This paragraph covers one T cell receptor (beta chain) sequence. Its specificity is not known. This specimen comes from a study of shared clonotypes between healthy human individuals. Study-wide findings and caveats: Only blood was sampled, and tissue TCR repertoires likely differ from blood ones. The rarefaction results pointed to incomplete sorted-subset sequencing despite large depth.

At deep level, the assay was performed. In the study's own analysis: Filtering was not the same, since immunoSEQ gave junction-only sequences without quality scores. Profiled with immunoSEQ multiplex PCR; TCRdb holds only in-frame clones, not every one. The DNA gave D and trimming, while V, J and clone size come from that table. The sample consists of about 2.4 million clones, approximately 92% of them appearing once. Germline loops: CDR1 LGHNA, CDR2 YSLEER. V was cut by 0 bases and J by 2 bases, with 10 bases left in between. The CDR3 sequence is 15 residues long. The source is a man younger than 30 in good health. The rearrangement uses TRBV4-3 and TRBJ1-2; no reliable D call. What was sequenced was naive CD4+ T cells sorted from blood. Subset of the sample: CD45RA+ positively selected. CDR3 amino acids: CASSQDSDKNYGYTF. In nucleotides, the CDR3 is TGCGCCAGCAGCCAAGATTCCGACAAGAACTATGGCTACACCTTC.